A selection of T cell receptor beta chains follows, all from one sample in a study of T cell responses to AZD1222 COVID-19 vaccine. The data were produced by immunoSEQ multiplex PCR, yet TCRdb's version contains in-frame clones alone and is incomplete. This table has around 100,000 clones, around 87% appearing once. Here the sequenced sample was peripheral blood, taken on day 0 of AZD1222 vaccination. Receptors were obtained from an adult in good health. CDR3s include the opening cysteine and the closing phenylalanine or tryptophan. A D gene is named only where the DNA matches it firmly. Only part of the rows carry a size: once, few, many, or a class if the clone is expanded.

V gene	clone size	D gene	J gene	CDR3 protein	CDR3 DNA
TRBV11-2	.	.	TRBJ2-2	CASRGAGWTVANTGELFF	TGTGCCAGCAGAGGAGCGGGGTGGACAGTCGCGAACACCGGGGAGCTGTTTTTT
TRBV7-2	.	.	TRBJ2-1	CASSSSLGVAAHNEQFF	TGTGCCAGCAGCTCTAGTCTAGGTGTAGCGGCCCACAATGAGCAGTTCTTC
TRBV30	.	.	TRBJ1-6	CAWSVLSSYNSPLHF	TGTGCCTGGAGTGTCTTGAGCTCCTATAATTCACCCCTCCACTTT
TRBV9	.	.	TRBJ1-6	CASSVGQEGSPLHF	TGTGCCAGCAGCGTAGGACAGGAAGGTTCACCCCTCCACTTT
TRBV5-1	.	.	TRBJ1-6	CASGTGDYNSPLHF	TGCGCCAGCGGAACAGGTGACTATAATTCACCCCTCCACTTT
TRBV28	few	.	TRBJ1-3	CASSMRAGNTIYF	TGTGCCAGCAGTATGCGGGCTGGAAACACCATATATTTT
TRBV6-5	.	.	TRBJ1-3	CASSYSRAGNTIYF	TGTGCCAGCAGTTACTCGAGGGCTGGAAACACCATATATTTT
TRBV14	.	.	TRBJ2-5	CASSQAREGTQYF	TGTGCCAGCAGCCAGGCGCGGGAAGGGACCCAGTACTTC
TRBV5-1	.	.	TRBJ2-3	CASSLAGVGTDTQYF	TGCGCCAGCAGCTTGGCTGGGGTTGGCACAGATACGCAGTATTTT
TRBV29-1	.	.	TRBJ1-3	CSAGGSAGNTIYF	TGCAGCGCCGGGGGCAGCGCTGGAAACACCATATATTTT
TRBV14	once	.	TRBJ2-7	CASSQERSRTASYEQYF	TGTGCCAGCAGCCAAGAGCGCTCCAGGACGGCCTCCTACGAGCAGTACTTC
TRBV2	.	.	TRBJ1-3	CASRESGNTIYF	TGTGCCAGCAGGGAATCTGGAAACACCATATATTTT
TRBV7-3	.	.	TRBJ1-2	CASSQDRSHFYGYTF	TGTGCCAGCAGCCAAGATAGGTCCCACTTTTATGGCTACACCTTC
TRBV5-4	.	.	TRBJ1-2	CASSLPGADGYTF	TGTGCCAGCAGCTTACCGGGGGCGGATGGCTACACCTTC
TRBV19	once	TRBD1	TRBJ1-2	CASSLQRDSYGYTF	TGTGCCAGCTCGCTCCAGCGGGACAGCTATGGCTACACCTTC
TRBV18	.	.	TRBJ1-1	CASSPPLGGGTEAFF	TGTGCCAGCTCACCACCGTTAGGGGGGGGCACTGAAGCTTTCTTT
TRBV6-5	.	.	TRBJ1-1	CASSYSSSGNTEAFF	TGTGCCAGCAGTTACTCGAGTTCAGGAAACACTGAAGCTTTCTTT
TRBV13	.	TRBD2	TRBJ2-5	CASSFSLVAGGRETQYF	TGTGCCAGCAGCTTCTCTTTGGTAGCGGGGGGGCGAGAGACCCAGTACTTC
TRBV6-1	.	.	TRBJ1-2	CASSEVGSAYGYTF	TGTGCCAGCAGTGAAGTCGGGTCGGCATATGGCTACACCTTC
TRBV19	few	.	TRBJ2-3	CASSTQHSTDTQYF	TGTGCCAGTAGCACGCAGCACTCTACAGATACGCAGTATTTT
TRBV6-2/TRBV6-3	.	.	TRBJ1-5	CASSYSWSRNSNQPQHF	TGTGCCAGCAGTTACTCGTGGTCACGCAATAGCAATCAGCCCCAGCATTTT
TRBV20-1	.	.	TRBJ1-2	CSASEVIYGYTF	TGCAGTGCTAGTGAAGTTATCTATGGCTACACCTTC
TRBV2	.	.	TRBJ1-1	CGGKLQRDTEAFF	TGTGGGGGGAAGCTCCAGCGAGACACTGAAGCTTTCTTT
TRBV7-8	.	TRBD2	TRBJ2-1	CASSPRGARRGGGFLNEQFF	TGTGCCAGCAGCCCTCGGGGGGCCCGACGCGGCGGGGGGTTCCTTAATGAGCAGTTCTTC
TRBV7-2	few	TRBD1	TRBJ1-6	CASSWRTGLSSPLHF	TGTGCCAGCAGCTGGAGGACAGGGTTGAGTTCACCCCTCCACTTT
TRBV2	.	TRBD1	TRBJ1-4	CASNRDRLNEKLFF	TGTGCCAGCAACAGGGACAGATTAAATGAAAAACTGTTTTTT
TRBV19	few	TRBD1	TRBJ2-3	CASSIRGRTDTQYF	TGTGCCAGTAGTATCAGGGGGCGAACAGATACGCAGTATTTT
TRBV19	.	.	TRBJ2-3	CASSPRLGVTQYF	TGTGCCAGTAGTCCTCGACTAGGGGTTACGCAGTATTTT
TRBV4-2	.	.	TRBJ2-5	CASSATLQETQYF	TGTGCCAGCAGCGCAACCCTCCAAGAGACCCAGTACTTC
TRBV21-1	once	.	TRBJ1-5	CASSKKSDRASNQPQHF	TGTGCCAGCAGCAAAAAGTCGGACAGGGCTAGCAATCAGCCCCAGCATTTT
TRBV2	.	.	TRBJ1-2	CASRGSGGNYGYTF	TGTGCCAGCAGGGGTAGCGGGGGAAACTATGGCTACACCTTC
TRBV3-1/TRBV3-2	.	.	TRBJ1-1	CASSPRPGTFMNTEAFF	TGTGCCAGCAGCCCTCGTCCCGGGACATTCATGAACACTGAAGCTTTCTTT
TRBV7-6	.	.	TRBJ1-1	CASSLVRGASTEAFF	TGTGCCAGCAGCTTAGTGCGGGGGGCAAGCACTGAAGCTTTCTTT
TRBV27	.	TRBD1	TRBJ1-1	CASSFIRPGTGSTEAFF	TGTGCCAGCAGTTTTATTCGTCCTGGGACAGGATCCACTGAAGCTTTCTTT
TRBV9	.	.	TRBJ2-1	CASSVGGDYNEQFF	TGTGCCAGCAGCGTCGGTGGGGACTACAATGAGCAGTTCTTC
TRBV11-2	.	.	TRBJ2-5	CASSLLRLQETQYF	TGTGCCAGCAGCTTATTACGCCTTCAAGAGACCCAGTACTTC
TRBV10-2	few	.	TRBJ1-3	CASRGRDSGNTIYF	TGCGCCAGCAGGGGGCGGGACTCTGGAAACACCATATATTTT
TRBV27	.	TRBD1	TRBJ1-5	CASSPRTGVNQPQHF	TGTGCCAGCAGTCCCAGGACAGGGGTCAATCAGCCCCAGCATTTT
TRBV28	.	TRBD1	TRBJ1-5	CASSKAGQSNQPQHF	TGTGCCAGCAGTAAAGCGGGACAGTCCAATCAGCCCCAGCATTTT
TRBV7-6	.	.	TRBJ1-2	CASSLAGRGSSNYGYTF	TGTGCCAGCAGCTTAGCAGGCAGGGGCAGTTCTAACTATGGCTACACCTTC
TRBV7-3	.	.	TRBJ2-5	CASSLGTQETQYF	TGTGCCAGCAGCTTAGGGACCCAAGAGACCCAGTACTTC
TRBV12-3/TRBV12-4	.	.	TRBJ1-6	CASSFVREPLHF	TGTGCCAGCAGTTTTGTCCGAGAACCCCTCCACTTT
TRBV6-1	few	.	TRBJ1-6	CASSEVRDSPLHF	TGTGCCAGCAGTGAAGTACGGGATTCACCCCTCCACTTT
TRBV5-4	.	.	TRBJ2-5	CASSLFDSEETQYF	TGTGCCAGCAGCTTGTTTGACTCCGAAGAGACCCAGTACTTC
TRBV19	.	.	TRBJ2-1	CASSGLGSFPYNEQFF	TGTGCCAGTAGTGGATTAGGCTCCTTCCCCTACAATGAGCAGTTCTTC
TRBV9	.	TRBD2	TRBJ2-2	CASSVGTSTTGELFF	TGTGCCAGCAGCGTAGGGACTAGCACCACCGGGGAGCTGTTTTTT
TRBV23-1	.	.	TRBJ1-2	CASSQPDSYGYTF	TGCGCCAGCAGTCAACCGGACAGCTATGGCTACACCTTC
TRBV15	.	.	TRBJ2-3	CATSSGDKPSTDTQYF	TGTGCCACCAGCAGTGGAGACAAACCTAGCACAGATACGCAGTATTTT
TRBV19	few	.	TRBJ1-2	CASSIDLSPGPAIYGYTF	TGTGCCAGTAGTATAGATCTCTCCCCGGGACCGGCTATTTATGGCTACACCTTC
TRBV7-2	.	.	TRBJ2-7	CASSLLRHEQYF	TGTGCCAGCAGCTTATTGCGTCACGAGCAGTACTTC
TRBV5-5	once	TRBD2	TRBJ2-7	CASSLPETSTSYGQYF	TGTGCCAGCAGCCTCCCTGAGACTAGCACGTCCTACGGGCAGTACTTC
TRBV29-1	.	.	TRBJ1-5	CSVTRGDGQPQHF	TGCAGCGTCACTCGGGGGGACGGTCAGCCCCAGCATTTT
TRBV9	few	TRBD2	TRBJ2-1	CASSGKLAGGPTEQFF	TGTGCCAGCAGCGGAAAACTAGCGGGGGGGCCCACTGAGCAGTTCTTC
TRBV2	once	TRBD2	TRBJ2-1	CASSVGTIYNEQFF	TGTGCCAGCAGTGTTGGGACTATATACAATGAGCAGTTCTTC
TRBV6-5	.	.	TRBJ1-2	CASSYTGINYGYTF	TGTGCCAGCAGTTACACCGGGATAAACTATGGCTACACCTTC
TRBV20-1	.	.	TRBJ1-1	CSARPATEAFF	TGCAGTGCTAGGCCGGCCACTGAAGCTTTCTTT
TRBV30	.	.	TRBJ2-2	CAWSVSPPGELFF	TGTGCCTGGAGTGTATCCCCACCCGGGGAGCTGTTTTTT
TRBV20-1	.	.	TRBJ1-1	CSAPYHTEAFF	TGCAGTGCTCCCTATCACACTGAAGCTTTCTTT
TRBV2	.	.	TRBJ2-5	CASSAGGFAQETQYF	TGTGCCAGCAGTGCTGGGGGTTTTGCTCAAGAGACCCAGTACTTC